The clone carrying this T cell receptor (beta chain) turned up a few times. The source of the sample is a study of blood T cells in healthy people across ages. Every donor gave ten milliliters of peripheral blood. Then a second PCR, running about 6 to 11 cycles, was carried out with a sample-barcoded 5' primer and a J-beta primer mix. MiXCR was run by TCRdb on the 5' RACE reads, yielding one entry per CDR3 protein. The table has around 780,000 distinct CDR3 sequences, roughly 25% seen once. CDR3 length: 14 amino acids. V was clipped by 7 bases and J by 8 bases; unmatched bases: 7. This sample was shared with a second study, whose subject was T cells of mothers and their children.

The sequencing input was blood. This rearrangement joins TRBV12-3 or TRBV12-4 to TRBJ2-4; the match to TRBD2 covers 11 bases. This receptor was taken from a boy younger than 18 in good health. The CDR3 loop reads CASTQGGLADIQYF. CDR3 nucleotide sequence: TGTGCCAGCACCCAGGGGGGACTAGCGGACATTCAGTACTTC.